This T cell receptor (beta chain) is drawn from a study of T cells after yellow fever vaccination. The overall study: Those fractions that held only low numbers of cells were prepared using the SMART-Seq v4 Ultra Low Input RNA kit.

Trimming left V 0 bases short and J 4 bases short, with 16 bases between. Germline CDR1 and CDR2: DFQATT and SNEGSKA (reference sequence). The CDR3 consists of 15 residues. MiXCR was run by TCRdb on the 5' RACE reads, yielding one entry per CDR3 protein. The sample consists of about 550,000 distinct CDR3 sequences, 15% to 20% of them appearing once. Study-wide findings and caveats: When the response was secondary, it was weaker but reached its peak faster, day 5 versus 15.

This clonotype occurred a few times. The antigen is unknown. Sequences were derived from PBMCs, sampled 15 days after the yellow fever booster vaccination. The TCR originated in a man under 40 who received the YFV17D yellow fever vaccine. The rearrangement links TRBV20-1 to TRBJ2-7, with D perhaps TRBD1 (6 bases). The CDR3 sequence: CSARDRARGLYEQYF. In nucleotides, the CDR3 is TGCAGTGCTAGAGATCGGGCCAGGGGATTGTACGAGCAGTACTTC.